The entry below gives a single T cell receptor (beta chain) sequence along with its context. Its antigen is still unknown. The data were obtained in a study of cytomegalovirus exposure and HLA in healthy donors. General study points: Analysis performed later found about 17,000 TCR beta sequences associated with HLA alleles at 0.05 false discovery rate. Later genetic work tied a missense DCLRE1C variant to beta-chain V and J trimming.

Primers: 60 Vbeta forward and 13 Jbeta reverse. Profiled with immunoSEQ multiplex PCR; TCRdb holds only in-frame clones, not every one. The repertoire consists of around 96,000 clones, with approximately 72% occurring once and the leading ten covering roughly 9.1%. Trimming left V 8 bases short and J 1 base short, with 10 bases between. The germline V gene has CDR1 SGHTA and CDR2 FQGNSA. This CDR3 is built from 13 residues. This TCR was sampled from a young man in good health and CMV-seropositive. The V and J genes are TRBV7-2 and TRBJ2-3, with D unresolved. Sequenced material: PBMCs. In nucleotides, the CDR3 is TGTGCCAGCCTTAGCTATCGCACAGATACGCAGTATTTT. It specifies CASLSYRTDTQYF.